Each of the 14 T cell receptor beta chains below was sequenced from the same sample in a study of T cell responses to AZD1222 COVID-19 vaccine. Libraries were prepared by immunoSEQ multiplex PCR; TCRdb keeps only in-frame clonotypes and omits some of them. The table has tens of thousands of clones, 90% seen once; the top ten hold about 5%. Sequenced material: peripheral blood, taken on day 0 of AZD1222 vaccination. All receptors come from an adult in good health.

The chain uses TRBV2 and TRBJ1-5, with D unresolved. The CDR3 covers 13 residues. With 3 bases removed from V and 2 bases from J, the gap between germline ends came to 5 bases. CDR1 is SNHLY, CDR2 FYNNEI, per germline. The CDR3 DNA reads as TGTGCCAGCAGTGACCCGGGCAATCAGCCCCAGCATTTT. Its translation: CASSDPGNQPQHF.

Here the CDR3 reads CASSSAGQGTYSNQPQHF. The DNA for the CDR3 is TGTGCCAGCAGCTCTGCGGGACAGGGGACCTATAGCAATCAGCCCCAGCATTTT. V gene TRBV2 combines with J gene TRBJ1-5; 10 nucleotides match TRBD1. Germline loops: CDR1 SNHLY, CDR2 FYNNEI. After removal of 6 bases from V and 0 bases from J, the junction contained 11 bases not matched to a gene. The CDR3 has 18 residues.

This chain joins TRBV2 and TRBJ1-3, with 7 bases aligning to TRBD1. Germline CDR1 is SNHLY and CDR2 is FYNNEI. This CDR3 is built from 13 residues. After removal of 5 bases from V and 4 bases from J, the junction contained 2 bases not matched to a gene. CDR3 loop: CASSTGVGNTIYF. Here the CDR3 DNA reads TGTGCCAGCAGTACAGGGGTAGGAAACACCATATATTTT.

The chain recombines TRBV11-2 with TRBJ1-1, with D possibly matching TRBD1 (5 bases). CDR1 is SGHAT, CDR2 FQNNGV, per germline. V was pared by 3 bases and J by 4 bases, with 15 bases between. The CDR3 consists of 15 residues. The DNA of the CDR3 is TGTGCCAGCAGCTTCCGGGACCTGTTGGGCACTGAAGCTTTCTTT. Amino acids: CASSFRDLLGTEAFF.

The table lists this clone with a count of one. The chain combines TRBV7-2 with TRBJ1-1; D remains unclear. In germline, CDR1 is SGHTA, CDR2 FQGNSA. The CDR3 loop spans 14 amino acids. V was pared by 5 bases and J by 1 base, with 11 bases between. The CDR3 reads CASSPGSQNTEAFF. The CDR3 DNA sequence: TGTGCCAGCAGCCCCGGTAGTCAGAACACTGAAGCTTTCTTT.

This chain connects TRBV6-6 to TRBJ1-1; no reliable D call. Germline CDR1 is MNHNY and CDR2 is SVGAGI (reference sequence). The ends were cut back, 5 bases at V and 0 bases at J, with 10 bases in the middle. The CDR3 totals 14 residues. CDR3 coding DNA: TGTGCCAGCAGTCCGGAGAAATTGAACACTGAAGCTTTCTTT. Its protein is CASSPEKLNTEAFF.

V usage is TRBV19 and J usage is TRBJ2-6; D not certain. The length of the CDR3 is 16 residues. Trimming took 3 bases from V and 0 from J, leaving 9 bases between them. Germline CDR1 and CDR2: LNHDA and SQIVND (reference sequence). CDR3 bases: TGTGCCAGTAGTATTTTGACTCTCTCTGGGGCCAACGTCCTGACTTTC. Translated, it gives CASSILTLSGANVLTF.

The count of this clone is one. The chain couples TRBV15 to TRBJ1-6; D is possibly TRBD1 (6 bases). This CDR3 spans 15 amino acids. V dropped 1 base and J dropped 7 bases, with 11 bases sitting between them. The germline V gene has CDR1 LNHNV and CDR2 YYDKDF (reference sequence). For the CDR3, the DNA is TGTGCCACCAGCAGAGCCGGGACAACAAATTCACCCCTCCACTTT. Its translation is CATSRAGTTNSPLHF.

This clone was recorded once. The gene calls are TRBV6-6 and TRBJ2-1; 9 bases align to TRBD1. This CDR3 region has 14 residues. Germline V gives CDR1 MNHNY, CDR2 SVGAGI (reference sequence). With 2 bases clipped from V and 5 bases from J, the junction kept 1 base outside the gene matches. This CDR3 is CASSYGTGNNEQFF. CDR3 sequence (DNA): TGTGCCAGCAGTTACGGGACAGGGAACAATGAGCAGTTCTTC.

The gene calls are TRBV10-3 and TRBJ1-2; possibly TRBD1 for D (6 bases). V was trimmed by 6 bases and J by 8 bases, leaving 13 bases between them. Germline CDR1 is ENHRY and CDR2 is SYGVKD. The CDR3 runs to 12 residues. This CDR3 is CAISVQGHGYTF. The CDR3, as DNA: TGTGCCATCAGCGTCCAGGGGCACGGCTACACCTTC.

This chain joins TRBV7-9 and TRBJ1-4, with D unclear. Trimming shortened V by 1 base and J by 8 bases, and 8 bases separated the two germline ends. The CDR3 length is 13 residues. Germline V gene lookup returns CDR1 SEHNR and CDR2 FQNEAQ (reference sequence). The CDR3 protein is CASSLDPAEKLFF. CDR3 DNA sequence: TGTGCCAGCAGCTTAGACCCTGCCGAAAAACTGTTTTTT.

The genes are TRBV30 and TRBJ1-1; the match to TRBD1 covers 9 bases. Unmatched junction bases numbered 1, after V lost 4 bases and J lost 1 base. Looked up from germline, CDR1 is GTSNPN and CDR2 is SVGIG (reference sequence). The length of the CDR3 is 13 residues. In nucleotides, the CDR3 is TGTGCCTGGAAACAGGGGGCGAACACTGAAGCTTTCTTT. Translation: CAWKQGANTEAFF.

This chain joins TRBV18 and TRBJ2-7; D unclear. The CDR3 is 12 amino acids. Trimming removed 5 bases from V and 5 bases from J, with 10 bases in between. CDR1 and CDR2 from the germline V gene are KGHSH and LQKENI. The CDR3 DNA is TGTGCCAGCTCATCTGAAGGCAACGAGCAGTACTTC. Residues: CASSSEGNEQYF.

The gene calls are TRBV9 and TRBJ2-2; perhaps TRBD1 as D (6 bases). Per germline, CDR1 SGDLS and CDR2 YYNGEE. Trimming took off 0 bases at V and 8 bases at J, with 8 bases between the two ends. This CDR3 is built from 13 residues. The DNA of the CDR3 is TGTGCCAGCAGCGTAGACGGGACAGGGGAGCTGTTTTTT. It yields the protein CASSVDGTGELFF.